These 20 T cell receptor beta chains share one sample of origin, sequenced in a study of shared clonotypes between healthy human individuals. Some clones are missing from TCRdb's copy, which holds only in-frame ones; the method was immunoSEQ multiplex PCR. In the table there are millions of clones, approximately 95% of which are singletons. Specimen: naive CD4+ T cells from PBMCs. Documented subset: CD45RA+ positively selected. These receptors were obtained from a man aged 18 to 35 in good health. Some clones in this sample may be carry-over from other donors' samples.

CDR3 region: CASSGQGLNNQPQHF. The CDR3 region has the DNA TGTGCCAGCAGTGGACAGGGCTTGAACAATCAGCCCCAGCATTTT. The chain couples TRBV6-1 to TRBJ1-5; TRBD1 matches at 7 bases. J was trimmed by 3 bases and V by 4 bases; bases with no gene match: 6. CDR3 size: 15 residues. Germline V gene lookup returns CDR1 MNHNS and CDR2 SASEGT.

CDR3 sequence (DNA): TGTGCCACCAGCAGAGATCGAGCGGGCGCGGCCGGGGAGCTGTTTTTT. Protein sequence: CATSRDRAGAAGELFF. J is TRBJ2-2 and V is TRBV15; a possible D gene is TRBD2 (6 bases). The CDR3 length is 16 residues. The V end lost 0 bases, the J end lost 6 bases, and 14 bases lay between the germline ends. CDR1 LNHNV and CDR2 YYDKDF come from the germline V gene (reference sequence).

The chain couples TRBV28 to TRBJ1-2; possible D gene TRBD1, 6 bases. The V gene lost 7 bases and the J gene lost 5 bases, with 14 bases spanning the gap. Germline values: CDR1 MDHEN, CDR2 SYDVKM. This CDR3 comprises 13 residues. The chain's CDR3 is CASTLDSGYGYTF. The CDR3 region has the DNA TGTGCCAGCACCCTGGACAGCGGATATGGCTACACCTTC.

This chain links TRBV29-1 with TRBJ2-3, with TRBD1 matching 7 bases. The CDR3 length is 16 residues. Germline CDR1 SQVTM, CDR2 ANQGSEA. J lost 0 bases, V lost 5 bases, and 11 bases had no gene match. The chain's CDR3 is CSVTLQGLGSTDTQYF. DNA of the CDR3: TGCAGCGTTACATTACAGGGGTTGGGTAGCACAGATACGCAGTATTTT.

A word on this clone: Other DNA sequences in this sample translate to the same CDR3. The rearrangement links TRBV12-5 to TRBJ2-2; TRBD2 agrees at 8 bases. With V trimmed by 6 bases and J by 6 bases, 3 bases remained unmatched. Germline CDR1 and CDR2: LGHNT and FRNRAP. There are 13 residues in the CDR3. The CDR3 sequence is CASGRLASGELFF. Written as DNA, the CDR3 is TGTGCTAGTGGCAGACTAGCGTCCGGGGAGCTGTTTTTT.

The chain links TRBV30 to TRBJ1-4; D gene ambiguous. This CDR3 comprises 13 residues. CDR1 and CDR2 (germline): GTSNPN, SVGIG (reference sequence). Trimming stripped 1 base from V and 4 bases from J, with 7 bases between. CDR3 loop: CAWSAGNNEKLFF. The CDR3 DNA is TGTGCCTGGAGTGCAGGAAATAATGAAAAACTGTTTTTT.

CDR3 sequence reads: CAISEYIGAGNQPQHF. In DNA form, the CDR3 reads TGTGCCATCAGTGAGTACATCGGGGCCGGGAATCAGCCCCAGCATTTT. This rearrangement joins TRBV10-3 to TRBJ1-5, with a tentative D call TRBD1 (5 bases). Between the trimmed V and J ends, which lost 1 base and 4 bases, there was a span of 14 bases. Germline loops: CDR1 ENHRY, CDR2 SYGVKD. This CDR3 spans 16 amino acids.

About this clone itself: This CDR3 is also generated by other DNA sequences in the sample. The V call is TRBV10-3, the J call TRBJ2-5; D unclear. Trimming removed 0 bases from V and 2 bases from J, with 7 bases in between. The CDR3 extends over 14 amino acids. CDR1 and CDR2 (germline): ENHRY, SYGVKD. This chain's CDR3 is CAISESAGQETQYF. For the CDR3, the DNA is TGTGCCATCAGTGAGTCGGCAGGACAAGAGACCCAGTACTTC.

With respect to this clone: This CDR3 is also generated by other DNA sequences in the sample. The V call is TRBV5-1, the J call TRBJ2-7; 9 nucleotides align to TRBD1. The CDR3 length is 14 residues. The germline CDR1 and CDR2 sequences are SGHRS and YFSETQ. The ends lost 2 bases at V and 4 bases at J; junction bases unmatched: 4. In nucleotides, the CDR3 is TGCGCCAGCAGCTTAGGGACAGGGACTTACGAGCAGTACTTC. Its translation is CASSLGTGTYEQYF. The whole variable domain, remainder taken from reference TRBV5-1 and TRBJ2-7, is KAGVTQTPRYLIKTRGQQVTLSCSPISGHRSVSWYQQTPGQGLQFLFEYFSETQRNKGNFPGRFSGRQFSNSRSEMNVSTLELGDSALYLCASSLGTGTYEQYFGPGTRLTVT.

A remark on this clone: The sample has other DNA sequences that encode this CDR3 too. The V gene is TRBV5-4, the J gene TRBJ2-3; D is perhaps TRBD2 (5 bases). Trimming left V 4 bases short and J 2 bases short, with 8 bases between. The CDR3 has 13 amino acids. The V gene's germline CDR1 is SGHNT and CDR2 YYREEE (reference sequence). The CDR3 here is CASSRDPTDTQYF. CDR3 coding DNA: TGTGCCAGCAGCCGGGATCCCACAGATACGCAGTATTTT.

This clone has a single count. The chain carries TRBV6-5 and TRBJ2-4, with a weak D call TRBD1 (5 bases). The V end lost 5 bases, the J end lost 0 bases, and 11 bases lay between the germline ends. This CDR3 has 15 amino acids. Germline CDR1 and CDR2: MNHEY and SVGAGI. CDR3 nucleotides: TGTGCCAGCAGTCGGACATCCCTAGCCAAAAACATTCAGTACTTC. Translation: CASSRTSLAKNIQYF.

In its sample, this clone was seen once. V usage is TRBV19 and J usage is TRBJ1-1; D unclear. This CDR3 comprises 15 residues. Germline V gives CDR1 LNHDA, CDR2 SQIVND (reference sequence). V was cut by 6 bases and J by 0 bases, with 14 bases left in between. CDR3 bases: TGTGCCAGTAGCCCCTCGGTACAGTTGAACACTGAAGCTTTCTTT. The encoded protein is CASSPSVQLNTEAFF.

The J gene is TRBJ2-3, the V gene TRBV11-2, with TRBD2 as a possible D gene (6 bases). The CDR3 loop spans 15 amino acids. CDR1 and CDR2 from the germline V gene are SGHAT and FQNNGV. Trimming shortened V by 5 bases and J by 2 bases, and 14 bases separated the two germline ends. This CDR3 is CASSHLAENTDTQYF. CDR3 nucleotide sequence: TGTGCCAGCAGCCACTTAGCGGAAAACACAGATACGCAGTATTTT.

CDR3 sequence (DNA): TGTGCCAGCAGTCCAGGGACAGGGGAGGTAGATACGCAGTATTTT. This sequence encodes CASSPGTGEVDTQYF. The gene calls are TRBV28 and TRBJ2-3; TRBD1 matches 10 bases. The CDR3 spans 15 residues. Germline-derived CDR1 and CDR2 are MDHEN and SYDVKM. V was pared by 5 bases and J by 5 bases, with 7 bases of the junction left unmatched.

This clone was counted a single time. V usage is TRBV5-1 and J usage is TRBJ2-3, with 9 nucleotides matching TRBD2. V lost 4 bases and J lost 1; bases outside the gene matches: 7. Per the germline V gene, CDR1 is SGHRS and CDR2 is YFSETQ. The CDR3 has 16 residues. The CDR3 here is CASSTGVAGGTDTQYF. DNA of the CDR3: TGCGCCAGCAGCACCGGCGTAGCGGGAGGCACAGATACGCAGTATTTT.

The gene calls are TRBV15 and TRBJ1-4, with D tentatively TRBD1 (6 bases). The CDR3 length is 18 residues. The germline V and J ends were trimmed by 0 bases and 8 bases, with 22 bases remaining between them. Germline CDR1 and CDR2: LNHNV and YYDKDF (reference sequence). The CDR3 is CATSRDGGVGGPYEKLFF. CDR3 sequence (DNA): TGTGCCACCAGCAGAGATGGTGGCGTGGGGGGCCCCTACGAAAAACTGTTTTTT.

The V call is TRBV11-2, the J call TRBJ2-5, with 8 nucleotides matching TRBD2. CDR3 length: 13 residues. J was trimmed by 4 bases and V by 7 bases; bases with no gene match: 5. Germline V gene data show CDR1 as SGHAT and CDR2 as FQNNGV. The CDR3 spells CASTPRGGETQYF. The CDR3 DNA sequence: TGTGCCAGCACCCCCCGGGGGGGAGAGACCCAGTACTTC.

CDR3 in amino acids: CASNRPTGGFDEQYF. In nucleotides, the CDR3 is TGTGCCAGCAACAGACCGACAGGGGGTTTTGACGAGCAGTACTTC. The V call is TRBV5-8, the J call TRBJ2-7; 9 bases map to TRBD1. V was clipped by 6 bases and J by 5 bases; unmatched bases: 12. Germline assignment: CDR1 SGHTS and CDR2 YDEGEE. This CDR3 is 15 amino acids long. The complete variable domain, with remaining parts taken from reference TRBV5-8 and TRBJ2-7, reads EAGVTQSPTHLIKTRGQQATLRCSPISGHTSVYWYQQALGLGLQFLLWYDEGEERNRGNFPPRFSGRQFPNYSSELNVNALELEDSALYLCASNRPTGGFDEQYFGPGTRLTVT.

The rearrangement joins TRBV5-1 to TRBJ1-5; maybe TRBD1 (6 bases). The germline V gene has CDR1 SGHRS and CDR2 YFSETQ. With 3 bases removed from V and 6 bases from J, the gap between germline ends came to 13 bases. The CDR3 spans 14 residues. CDR3 region: CASSSDTGSQPQHF. CDR3 nucleotides: TGCGCCAGCAGCTCCGACACAGGGTCTCAGCCCCAGCATTTT. Based on the CDR3 plus reference TRBV5-1 and TRBJ1-5, the full variable domain is KAGVTQTPRYLIKTRGQQVTLSCSPISGHRSVSWYQQTPGQGLQFLFEYFSETQRNKGNFPGRFSGRQFSNSRSEMNVSTLELGDSALYLCASSSDTGSQPQHFGDGTRLSIL.

The gene calls are TRBV6-1 and TRBJ2-1, with D perhaps given as TRBD1 or TRBD2 (5 bases each). Per germline, CDR1 MNHNS and CDR2 SASEGT. V gave up 6 bases and J gave up 4 bases, with 13 bases separating them. The CDR3 is 14 amino acids. CDR3 amino acids: CASRAVGVYNEQFF. CDR3 sequence (DNA): TGTGCCAGCAGGGCGGTGGGGGTTTACAATGAGCAGTTCTTC.